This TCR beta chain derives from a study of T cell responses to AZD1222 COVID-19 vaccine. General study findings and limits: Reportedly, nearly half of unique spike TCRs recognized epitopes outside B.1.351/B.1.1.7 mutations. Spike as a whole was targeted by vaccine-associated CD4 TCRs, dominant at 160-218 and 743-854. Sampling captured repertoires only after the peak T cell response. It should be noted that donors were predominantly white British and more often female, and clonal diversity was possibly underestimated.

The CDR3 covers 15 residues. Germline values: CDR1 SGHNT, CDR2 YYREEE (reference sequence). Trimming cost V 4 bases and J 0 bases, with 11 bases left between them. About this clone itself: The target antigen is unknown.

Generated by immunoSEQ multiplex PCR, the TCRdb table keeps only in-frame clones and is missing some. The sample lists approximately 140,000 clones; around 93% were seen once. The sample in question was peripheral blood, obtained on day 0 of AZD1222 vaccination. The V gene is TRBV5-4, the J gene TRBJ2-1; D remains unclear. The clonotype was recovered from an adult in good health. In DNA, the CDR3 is TGTGCCAGCAGCCCTGACCCAAACTCCTACAATGAGCAGTTCTTC. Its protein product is CASSPDPNSYNEQFF.